The following is a T cell receptor beta chain sequence with its context. Its antigen is not identified. V dropped 2 bases and J dropped 9 bases, with 9 bases sitting between them. Germline lookup yields CDR1 SGHRS and CDR2 YFSETQ. The CDR3 totals 11 residues. This specimen belongs to a study of cytomegalovirus exposure and HLA in healthy donors. Study observations and caveats: Rarity characterized most TCR sequences, yet some public TCRs appeared in many donors. Prior analysis indicated that the majority of TCR beta V segments exhibited productivity approximately 90% or approximately 30% of the time.

The PCR had 60 Vbeta and 13 Jbeta primers. TCRdb's copy holds only in-frame clones and misses some; the assay was immunoSEQ multiplex PCR. This sample has under 200,000 clones; roughly 87% occur once, and the top ten carry 1.5%. Each donor was nominally healthy when sampled (though unrecorded immune exposures were likely). The sample was PBMCs. This TCR was recovered from a girl aged 5-17 years in good health and CMV-seropositive. V is TRBV5-1 and J is TRBJ2-7; D is possibly TRBD2 (6 bases). The CDR3 sequence is CASSFGSGQYF. In DNA form, the CDR3 reads TGCGCCAGCAGCTTTGGTAGCGGGCAGTACTTC.